The next 24 T cell receptor beta chains were all read from a single sample in a study of T cells in Graves' hyperthyroidism and ophthalmopathy. RNA transcripts yielded amplified TCR beta CDR3 regions. Carried out on the TCR CDR3, a first-round RT-PCR used the HTBI primer set. TCRdb re-called the multiplex PCR reads with MiXCR, one entry per CDR3 protein. The sample shows roughly 640,000 distinct CDR3 sequences, about a sixth of them seen only once. The sequenced sample was blood. Receptor source: a woman in her forties with Graves' ophthalmopathy.

This clonotype was detected only a few times. The gene calls are TRBV9 and TRBJ1-3; no firm D call. Between the trimmed V and J ends, which lost 4 bases and 2 bases, there was a span of 25 bases. The CDR3 covers 19 residues. The germline gives CDR1 SGDLS, CDR2 YYNGEE. For the CDR3, the DNA is TGTGCCAGCAGCCCAAGGACCAGACGAACCCTTTTCGCTGGAAACACCATATATTTT. It encodes CASSPRTRRTLFAGNTIYF.

A word on this clonotype: Germline is not matched at one junction end, which may reflect a read error. The gene calls are TRBV7-9 and TRBJ2-1; perhaps TRBD2 as D (6 bases). The CDR3 spans 17 residues. CDR1 SEHNR and CDR2 FQNEAQ come from the germline V gene (reference sequence). The CDR3: CAGSLANKGLPYNEQFF. CDR3 bases: TGTGCCGGCAGCTTAGCAAATAAGGGACTTCCTTACAATGAGCAGTTCTTC.

Comment on this clonotype: The junction shows a germline mismatch at one end, possibly a read error. The rearrangement uses TRBV6-1 and TRBJ2-1, with 9 positions matching TRBD2. CDR3 length: 15 residues. Germline V gives CDR1 MNHNS, CDR2 SASEGT. CDR3 in DNA: TGTGCCAGCAGTGTAATAGCGGGAGTCTACAATGAGCGGTTCTTC. This codes for CASSVIAGVYNERFF.

This clonotype appeared a few times. The chain employs TRBV20-1 and TRBJ2-3; tentatively, D is TRBD1 or TRBD2 (5 bases each). V was clipped by 7 bases and J by 4 bases, with 21 bases between them. CDR1 DFQATT and CDR2 SNEGSKA come from the germline V gene (reference sequence). The CDR3 runs 15 residues. The chain's CDR3 is CSVPSLWGISDTQYF. The CDR3 DNA reads TGCAGTGTCCCTTCCCTGTGGGGGATTTCAGATACGCAGTATTTT.

V gene TRBV4-1 combines with J gene TRBJ2-7, with 10 bases fitting TRBD1. V lost 4 bases and J lost 5; bases outside the gene matches: 11. Germline CDR1 and CDR2: MGHRA and YSYEKL. The CDR3 is 16 residues long. CDR3 bases: TGCGCCAGCAGCCGCCTTTTTGGGACAGGGGCCCACGAGCAGTACTTC. Its translation: CASSRLFGTGAHEQYF.

This clonotype has just a few counts. The CDR3 reads CASRAQLINTGELFF. CDR3 nucleotides: TGTGCCAGCAGGGCGCAGCTAATCAACACCGGGGAGCTGTTTTTT. The chain uses TRBV12-3 or TRBV12-4 and TRBJ2-2, with D unclear. This CDR3 spans 15 amino acids. The V gene lost 6 bases and the J gene lost 2 bases, with 13 bases spanning the gap.

V is TRBV29-1 and J is TRBJ1-2; no reliable D call. This CDR3 region has 11 residues. Germline-derived CDR1 and CDR2 are SQVTM and ANQGSEA. V was trimmed by 3 bases and J by 4 bases, leaving 6 bases between them. The CDR3 reads CSVDPSYGYTF. The CDR3 DNA sequence: TGCAGCGTTGACCCGTCCTATGGCTACACCTTC.

The V call is TRBV7-8, the J call TRBJ2-3; perhaps TRBD1 as D (6 bases). CDR1 is SGHVS and CDR2 is FQNEAQ in the germline V gene. This CDR3 spans 15 amino acids. V was shortened by 5 bases and J by 2 bases, with 14 bases between the two germline ends. CDR3 sequence (DNA): TGTGCCAGCAGCCCCGCAGGGGATGCCACAGATACGCAGTATTTT. It codes for CASSPAGDATDTQYF.

The V and J genes are TRBV18 and TRBJ2-7; D is unresolved. The CDR3 is made up of 14 amino acids. Germline V gene lookup returns CDR1 KGHSH and CDR2 LQKENI. The V gene lost 6 bases and the J gene lost 2 bases, with 14 bases spanning the gap. CDR3 DNA: TGTGCCAGCTCCCCCAGCGTGCGAGCCTACGAGCAGTACTTC. Protein product: CASSPSVRAYEQYF.

Many counts were recorded for this clonotype. This chain uses TRBV12-3 or TRBV12-4 with TRBJ2-1; the D gene is possibly TRBD2 (6 bases). The CDR3 extends over 16 amino acids. Trimming removed 1 base at V and 2 bases at J, with 12 bases between. DNA for the CDR3: TGTGCCAGCAGTTTAGGTTGGCGGGGTCCCTACAATGAGCAGTTCTTC. It yields the protein CASSLGWRGPYNEQFF.

Comments on this clonotype: This may be a read error, as it is one base from a much larger clone. This chain uses TRBV11-2 with TRBJ2-3; no firm D call. From germline, CDR1 is SGHAT and CDR2 FQNNGV. CDR3 length equals 13 residues. Trimming removed 3 bases at V and 3 bases at J, with 7 bases between. In DNA, the CDR3 is TGTGCCAGCAGCTTCTTCCCGACAGATACGCAGTATTTT. Protein product: CASSFFPTDTQYF.

CDR3 DNA: TGCGCCAGCACCACATGGTGGGGGATAGCGGGAATGAACACCGGGGAGCTGTTTTTT. Its translation: CASTTWWGIAGMNTGELFF. The chain carries TRBV4-1 and TRBJ2-2, with 8 bases matching TRBD2. CDR1 MGHRA and CDR2 YSYEKL come from the germline V gene. V lost 7 bases to trimming and J lost 1 base; unmatched junction nucleotides: 17. The CDR3 is made up of 19 amino acids.

This clonotype was counted at least ten times. The chain is built from TRBV7-6 and TRBJ2-3; 9 bases align to TRBD1. Germline assignment: CDR1 SGHVS and CDR2 FNYEAQ. Trimming cost V 4 bases and J 3 bases; bases outside gene matches: 5. The CDR3 is made up of 15 amino acids. In nucleotides, the CDR3 is TGTGCCAGCAGCTCCTTTGACAGGGGGACAGATACGCAGTATTTT. Protein sequence: CASSSFDRGTDTQYF.

This clonotype has just a few counts. The chain recombines TRBV30 with TRBJ2-2, with TRBD1 identical over 8 bases. The CDR3 covers 14 residues. V lost 3 bases, J lost 6 bases, and 6 bases stayed unmatched. The germline V gene has CDR1 GTSNPN and CDR2 SVGIG (reference sequence). CDR3 coding DNA: TGTGCCTGGAGAAGCAGGGGGCGCGCCGGGGAGCTGTTTTTT. As protein: CAWRSRGRAGELFF.

This clonotype has ten or more counts. Possible read error: a much larger clone is one base away. The chain links TRBV28 to TRBJ2-7, with no clear D. Germline V lookup: CDR1 MDHEN, CDR2 SYDVKM. The CDR3 totals 11 residues. Trimming pared 7 bases from V and 4 bases from J, leaving 8 bases between. CDR3 sequence (DNA): TGTGCCAGCACCTTAGGGTACGAGCAGTACTTC. Translating gives CASTLGYEQYF.

This clonotype was detected ten times or more. The chain joins TRBV7-9 to TRBJ2-7; unclear D gene. The germline V gene has CDR1 SEHNR and CDR2 FQNEAQ (reference sequence). V lost 5 bases and J 7 bases, leaving 9 bases between the germline ends. The length of the CDR3 is 11 residues. The CDR3 is CASSASREQYF. For the CDR3, the DNA is TGTGCCAGCAGCGCGAGCAGGGAGCAGTACTTC.

In the case of this clonotype: A much larger clone differs from this one at a single base, so this may be a read error. V is TRBV7-2 and J is TRBJ2-2; TRBD1 or TRBD2 may be the D gene (5 bases each). The CDR3 spans 18 residues. Germline CDR1 is SGHTA and CDR2 is FQGNSA. The CDR3 DNA follows: TGTGCCGGCAGCTTAATGGGACCAGCCGAAACGAACACCGGGGAGCTGTTTTTT. Translation: CAGSLMGPAETNTGELFF.

This clonotype was counted many times. This chain uses TRBV11-2 with TRBJ1-3; unclear D gene. V gave up 1 base and J gave up 3 bases, with 10 bases separating them. CDR3 size: 15 residues. Germline CDR1 and CDR2: SGHAT and FQNNGV. The chain's CDR3 is CASSLGPSLGNTIYF. The CDR3 region has the DNA TGTGCCAGCAGCTTAGGACCATCTCTTGGAAACACCATATATTTT.

The sample holds many counts of this clonotype. The chain recombines TRBV5-6 with TRBJ2-1; 8 positions match TRBD2. V lost 3 bases and J lost 9; bases outside the gene matches: 8. Germline V gene data show CDR1 as SGHDT and CDR2 as YYEEEE. The CDR3 totals 14 residues. The CDR3 DNA follows: TGTGCCAGCAGCTCGACGGGGGGGCCTAGTGAGCAGTTCTTC. This sequence encodes CASSSTGGPSEQFF.

There are many counts of this clonotype. V is TRBV28 and J is TRBJ2-3, with D possibly matching TRBD1 (6 bases). CDR1 is MDHEN, CDR2 SYDVKM, per germline. This CDR3 has 18 amino acids. V lost 1 base and J lost 5, with 22 bases in between. CDR3 in DNA: TGTGCCAGCAGTTTATTAGGTGGGGGCATCTCGGGTCAAGATACGCAGTATTTT. This encodes CASSLLGGGISGQDTQYF.

This clonotype was observed many times. V usage is TRBV30 and J usage is TRBJ1-1; the D is unclear. The CDR3 extends over 15 amino acids. CDR1 and CDR2 from the germline V gene are GTSNPN and SVGIG (reference sequence). The ends were cut back, 0 bases at V and 1 base at J, with 12 bases in the middle. Written as DNA, the CDR3 is TGTGCCTGGAGTGTTGCCCCAGGAAGGAACACTGAAGCTTTCTTT. Amino acid sequence: CAWSVAPGRNTEAFF.

This clonotype was found many times. The chain employs TRBV7-8 and TRBJ1-6; 8 nucleotides agree with TRBD1. The germline gives CDR1 SGHVS, CDR2 FQNEAQ. Trimming at V came to 4 bases and at J to 10 bases, leaving 9 bases not matched to a gene. The CDR3 consists of 15 residues. The CDR3 is CASSSRTGSRSPLHF. The CDR3 nucleotides read TGTGCCAGCAGCTCGAGGACAGGGAGTCGGTCACCCCTCCACTTT.

This clonotype was counted at least ten times. This chain connects TRBV7-9 to TRBJ2-7; D gene ambiguous. Looked up from germline, CDR1 is SEHNR and CDR2 is FQNEAQ (reference sequence). This CDR3 is built from 11 residues. V was trimmed by 6 bases and J by 4 bases, leaving 7 bases between them. As DNA, the CDR3 is TGTGCCAGCAGAGTCGGATACGAGCAGTACTTC. Residues: CASRVGYEQYF.

This clonotype was seen repeatedly, ten times or more. The gene calls are TRBV5-8 and TRBJ1-1; maybe TRBD1 (5 bases). This CDR3 region has 17 residues. Looked up from germline, CDR1 is SGHTS and CDR2 is YDEGEE. Trimming removed 3 bases from V and 2 bases from J, with 20 bases in between. Here the CDR3 reads CASSSEMDLQDNTEAFF. CDR3 DNA: TGTGCCAGCAGCTCGGAAATGGACTTACAGGATAACACTGAAGCTTTCTTT. Filled out from reference TRBV5-8 and TRBJ1-1, the complete variable domain reads EAGVTQSPTHLIKTRGQQATLRCSPISGHTSVYWYQQALGLGLQFLLWYDEGEERNRGNFPPRFSGRQFPNYSSELNVNALELEDSALYLCASSSEMDLQDNTEAFFGQGTRLTVV.